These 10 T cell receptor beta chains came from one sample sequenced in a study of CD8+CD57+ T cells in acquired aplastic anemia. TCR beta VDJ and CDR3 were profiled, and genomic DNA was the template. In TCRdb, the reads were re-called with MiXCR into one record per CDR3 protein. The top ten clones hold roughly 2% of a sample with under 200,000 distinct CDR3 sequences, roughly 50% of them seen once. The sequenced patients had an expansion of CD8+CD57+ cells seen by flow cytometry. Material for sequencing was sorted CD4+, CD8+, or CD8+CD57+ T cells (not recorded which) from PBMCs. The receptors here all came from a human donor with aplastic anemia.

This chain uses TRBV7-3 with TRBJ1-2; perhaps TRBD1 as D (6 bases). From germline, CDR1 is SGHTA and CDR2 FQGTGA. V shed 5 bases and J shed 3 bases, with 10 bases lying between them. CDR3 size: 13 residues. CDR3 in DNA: TGTGCCAGCAGCCCAGGGGCGGACTATGGCTACACCTTC. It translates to CASSPGADYGYTF.

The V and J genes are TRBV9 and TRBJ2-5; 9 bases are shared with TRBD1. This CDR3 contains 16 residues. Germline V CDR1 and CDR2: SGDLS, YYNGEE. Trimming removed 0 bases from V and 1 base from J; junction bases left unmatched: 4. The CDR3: CASSVGGQGTQETQYF. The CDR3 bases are TGTGCCAGCAGCGTAGGAGGACAGGGGACCCAAGAGACCCAGTACTTC.

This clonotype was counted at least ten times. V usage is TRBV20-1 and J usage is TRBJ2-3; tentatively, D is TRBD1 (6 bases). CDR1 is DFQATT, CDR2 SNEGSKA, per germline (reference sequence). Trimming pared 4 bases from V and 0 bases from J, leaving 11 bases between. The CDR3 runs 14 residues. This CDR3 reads CSATGQQSTDTQYF. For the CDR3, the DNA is TGCAGTGCTACAGGACAGCAAAGCACAGATACGCAGTATTTT.

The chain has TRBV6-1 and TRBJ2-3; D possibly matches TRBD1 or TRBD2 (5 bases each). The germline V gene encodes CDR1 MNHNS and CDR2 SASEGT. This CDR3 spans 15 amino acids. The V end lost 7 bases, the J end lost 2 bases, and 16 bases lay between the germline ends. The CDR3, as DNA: TGTGCCAGCACCCCGTCGGCAGGGACCACAGATACGCAGTATTTT. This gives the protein CASTPSAGTTDTQYF.

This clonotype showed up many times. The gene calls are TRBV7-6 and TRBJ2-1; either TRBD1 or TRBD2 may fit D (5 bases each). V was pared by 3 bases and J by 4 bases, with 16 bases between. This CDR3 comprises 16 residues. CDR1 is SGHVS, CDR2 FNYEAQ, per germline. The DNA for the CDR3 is TGTGCCAGCAGCTTGACTACGGGACGAAAGTACAATGAGCAGTTCTTC. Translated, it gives CASSLTTGRKYNEQFF.

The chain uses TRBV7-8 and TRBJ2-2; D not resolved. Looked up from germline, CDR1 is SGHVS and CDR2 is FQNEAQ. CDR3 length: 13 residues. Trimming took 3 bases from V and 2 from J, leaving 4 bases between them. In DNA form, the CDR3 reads TGTGCCAGCAGCTTCGTTAACACCGGGGAGCTGTTTTTT. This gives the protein CASSFVNTGELFF.

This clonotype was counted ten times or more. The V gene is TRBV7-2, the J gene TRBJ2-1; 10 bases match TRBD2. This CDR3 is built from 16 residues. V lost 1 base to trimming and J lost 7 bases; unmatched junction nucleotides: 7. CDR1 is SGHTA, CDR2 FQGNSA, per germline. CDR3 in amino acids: CASSLVLAGSPNEQFF. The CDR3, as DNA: TGTGCCAGCAGCTTAGTACTAGCGGGGTCTCCTAATGAGCAGTTCTTC.

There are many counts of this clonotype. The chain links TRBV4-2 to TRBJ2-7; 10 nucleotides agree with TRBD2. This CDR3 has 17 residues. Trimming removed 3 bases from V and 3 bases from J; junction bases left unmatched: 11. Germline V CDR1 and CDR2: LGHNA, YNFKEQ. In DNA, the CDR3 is TGTGCCAGCAGCCATCCCCGCGCCGGGACTAGCGACTACGAGCAGTACTTC. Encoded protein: CASSHPRAGTSDYEQYF.

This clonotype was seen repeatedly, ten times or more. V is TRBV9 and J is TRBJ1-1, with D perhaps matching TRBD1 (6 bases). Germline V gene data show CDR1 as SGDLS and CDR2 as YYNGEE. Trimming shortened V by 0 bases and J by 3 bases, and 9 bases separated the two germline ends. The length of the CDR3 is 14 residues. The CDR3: CASSVGPGDTEAFF. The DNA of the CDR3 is TGTGCCAGCAGCGTAGGGCCAGGGGACACTGAAGCTTTCTTT.

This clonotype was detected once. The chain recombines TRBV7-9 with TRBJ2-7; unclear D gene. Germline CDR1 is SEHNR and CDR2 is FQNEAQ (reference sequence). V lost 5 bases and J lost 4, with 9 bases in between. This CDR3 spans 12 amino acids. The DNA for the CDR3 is TGTGCCAGCAGCCCCGACAAGTACGAGCAGTACTTC. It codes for CASSPDKYEQYF. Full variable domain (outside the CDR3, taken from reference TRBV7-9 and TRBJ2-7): DTGVSQNPRHKITKRGQNVTFRCDPISEHNRLYWYRQTLGQGPEFLTYFQNEAQLEKSRLLSDRFSAERPKGSFSTLEIQRTEQGDSAMYLCASSPDKYEQYFGPGTRLTVT.